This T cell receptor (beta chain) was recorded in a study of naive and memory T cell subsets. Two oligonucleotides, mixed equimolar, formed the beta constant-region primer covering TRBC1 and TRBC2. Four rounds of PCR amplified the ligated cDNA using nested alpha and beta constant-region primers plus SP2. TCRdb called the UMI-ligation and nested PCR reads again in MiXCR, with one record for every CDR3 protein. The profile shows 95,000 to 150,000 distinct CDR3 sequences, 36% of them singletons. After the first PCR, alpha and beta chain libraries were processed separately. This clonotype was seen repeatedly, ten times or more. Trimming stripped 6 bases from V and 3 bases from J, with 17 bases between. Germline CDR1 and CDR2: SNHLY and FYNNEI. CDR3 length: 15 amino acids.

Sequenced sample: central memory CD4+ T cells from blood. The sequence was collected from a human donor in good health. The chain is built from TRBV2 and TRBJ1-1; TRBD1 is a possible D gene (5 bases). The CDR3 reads CASSQGRTVDTEAFF. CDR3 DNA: TGTGCCAGCAGCCAGGGACGGACGGTGGACACTGAAGCTTTCTTT.